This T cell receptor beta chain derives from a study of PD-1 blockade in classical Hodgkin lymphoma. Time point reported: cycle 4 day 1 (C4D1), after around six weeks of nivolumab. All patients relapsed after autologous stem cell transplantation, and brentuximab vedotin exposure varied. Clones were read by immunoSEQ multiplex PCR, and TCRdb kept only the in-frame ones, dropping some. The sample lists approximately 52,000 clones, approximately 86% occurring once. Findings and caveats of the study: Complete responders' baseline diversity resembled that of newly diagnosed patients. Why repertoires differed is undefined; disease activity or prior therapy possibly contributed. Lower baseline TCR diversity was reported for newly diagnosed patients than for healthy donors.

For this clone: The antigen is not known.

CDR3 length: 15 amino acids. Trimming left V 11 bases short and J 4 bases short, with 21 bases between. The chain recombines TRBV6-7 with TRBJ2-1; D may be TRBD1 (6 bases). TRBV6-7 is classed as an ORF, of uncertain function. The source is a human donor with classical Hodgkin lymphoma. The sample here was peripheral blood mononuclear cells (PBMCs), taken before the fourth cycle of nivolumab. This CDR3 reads CAPPGARRIYNEQFF. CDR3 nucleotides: TGTGCCCCCCCAGGGGCGAGAAGAATTTACAATGAGCAGTTCTTC.